This TCR beta chain was captured in a study of blood T cell repertoires in COVID-19 (dated by TCRdb to the early 2020s). Looking at the study overall: Samples covering the acute and convalescent phases of COVID-19 were provided by collaborators in the United States, Italy and Spain. The samples were drawn from the first 160 participants of the ongoing ImmuneRACE study and from 1,200 or so subjects provided by 6 global collaborators. The repertoires were released in a freely available public database intended as a resource for research on the immune response to SARS-CoV-2. The prospective study material was composed of cDNA or gDNA derived from T cells, B-cell-depleted T cells, or PBMCs. Where available, HLA class I and class II types were obtained from metadata supplied by the sample provider rather than from assay-based typing. Sample metadata almost always included a de-identified subject ID, COVID-19 status, age in years and sex. Subjects who had been exposed to COVID-19, were actively infected with it, or had recovered from it provided the deeply sampled blood TCRbeta repertoires that made up the dataset.

Reading from cysteine to phenylalanine, the CDR3 counts 12 amino acids. The only DNA kept is the CDR3, 36 bases in frame from the first base. V is cut by 4 bases and J by 4 bases, and the space between the germline ends is 7 bases. TCRbeta CDR3 regions were amplified from genomic DNA by means of the immunoSEQ Assay, a bias-controlled multiplex PCR. In the original analysis: Nucleated cell counts per sample were estimated from amplification of reference gene primers within the assay. To quantify the absolute abundance of each unique TCRbeta CDR3 rearrangement, sequence reads were collapsed and filtered. For each sample, productive Simpson clonality was calculated by taking the square root of Simpson's diversity index across productive rearrangements. This is the immuneACCESS table as TCRdb keeps it, with only in-frame sequences that have V and J called. A part of the clones is gone; compared with another copy, unresolved V genes explain less than half, and the rest is unexplained. V, J and clone size are taken as reported in that table, and D and trimming were inferred from the DNA itself. This sample lists under 300,000 clones; 65% to 90% were detected once. Around 13% of the sample rests with the top ten.

Details on this clone: The antigen it binds to is not known. The record has no base qualities; no much larger clone is one base away.

What the work shows at the level of the full study, not this receptor alone: Clinical and demographic metadata were provided uncurated, with the amount varying by source and participant.

In Seattle, one collaborating source enrolled patients while the infection was active and tracked those patients longitudinally over the course of disease. Each collaborating institution followed its own protocols to collect whole blood in K2EDTA tubes. Collaborator samples were shipped for TCRbeta analysis as frozen whole blood, isolated PBMCs, or DNA extracted from either sample type. The receptor was derived from a woman between 70 and 85 years old with COVID-19, enrolled during active disease. Sequencing input: peripheral blood. The chain couples TRBV12-3 or TRBV12-4 to TRBJ1-1; no D gene can be assigned with confidence. The sequenced DNA is TGTGCCAGCAGTTCCGTCGGCACTGAAGCTTTCTTT. This encodes CASSSVGTEAFF.